Each of the 27 T cell receptor beta chains below was sequenced from the same sample in a study of memory CD4+ T cells and cytomegalovirus serostatus (dated by TCRdb to the late 2010s). Libraries were built with the immunoSEQ multiplex PCR assay. Sourced from immuneACCESS, this table was stored by TCRdb with only in-frame sequences that have V and J called. A share of the clones is absent; for the studies checked, an unresolved V gene accounts for under half, and the remainder has no known explanation. Across this sample there are under 55,000 clones, with about four fifths seen only once. The leading ten clones occupy around 1.5% of the sample. Single viable CD3+CD4+CD8-CD45RO+ cells were sorted as memory CD4+ T cells on a FACSAria II. Sequenced: memory CD4+ T cells from blood. Source of these receptors: an adult in good health and CMV-seropositive.

The genes are TRBV5-8 and TRBJ2-2; TRBD1 aligns across 9 bases. V lost 5 bases and J lost 6; bases outside the gene matches: 8. CDR1 is SGHTS, CDR2 YDEGEE, per germline. The CDR3 length is 15 residues. CDR3 nucleotides: TGTGCCAGCAGTTCCGGGACAGGGTTGCCCGGGGAGCTGTTTTTT. The encoded protein is CASSSGTGLPGELFF.

The gene calls are TRBV10-1 and TRBJ1-2; maybe TRBD1 (5 bases). Trimming stripped 3 bases from V and 1 base from J, with 15 bases between. Per the germline V gene, CDR1 is WNHNN and CDR2 is SYGVQD (reference sequence). There are 16 residues in the CDR3. The DNA for the CDR3 is TGCGCCAGCAGTGACACGACAGTCACCCTTAACTATGGCTACACCTTC. This translates into CASSDTTVTLNYGYTF.

This clone showed up just once. The chain has TRBV4-2 and TRBJ2-6, with 8 nucleotides matching TRBD1. Germline V lookup: CDR1 LGHNA, CDR2 YNFKEQ. CDR3 length: 17 residues. The J segment lost 0 bases and the V segment lost 4 bases, leaving 5 bases of the junction unmatched. The CDR3 DNA is TGTGCCAGCAGCCCGGACAGGGACGCCTCTGGGGCCAACGTCCTGACTTTC. Amino acid sequence: CASSPDRDASGANVLTF.

The chain combines TRBV19 with TRBJ2-7, with D perhaps matching TRBD2 (6 bases). V gave up 5 bases and J gave up 0 bases, with 11 bases separating them. The CDR3 is 14 residues long. Germline values: CDR1 LNHDA, CDR2 SQIVND (reference sequence). The CDR3 DNA is TGTGCCAGTAGTCTTCATAGCGGCTCCTACGAGCAGTACTTC. As protein: CASSLHSGSYEQYF.

The chain recombines TRBV27 with TRBJ1-5, with unresolved D. Trimming pared 4 bases from V and 2 bases from J, leaving 21 bases between. The germline V gene encodes CDR1 MNHEY and CDR2 SMNVEV (reference sequence). CDR3 size: 18 residues. CDR3 nucleotides: TGTGCCAGCAGTTCCCGTAGTGGCCAGGTTCGAGGCAATCAGCCCCAGCATTTT. This encodes CASSSRSGQVRGNQPQHF.

The V call is TRBV10-3, the J call TRBJ1-2; D is unresolved. The CDR3 is 13 amino acids. Deletions cut 4 bases from V and 3 bases from J, with 9 bases between. Looked up from germline, CDR1 is ENHRY and CDR2 is SYGVKD. The CDR3 DNA sequence: TGTGCCATCAGTGCTAACGGGGACTATGGCTACACCTTC. Amino acid sequence: CAISANGDYGYTF.

V is TRBV4-2 and J is TRBJ2-1; D gene unclear. The CDR3 contains 13 residues. V was shortened by 4 bases and J by 8 bases, with 12 bases between the two germline ends. The germline gives CDR1 LGHNA, CDR2 YNFKEQ. CDR3 sequence reads: CASSPDPKDEQFF. CDR3 in DNA: TGTGCCAGCAGCCCTGACCCCAAGGATGAGCAGTTCTTC.

The chain's CDR3 is CASSLDRGQETQYF. CDR3 in DNA: TGTGCCAGCAGCCTTGACAGGGGGCAAGAGACCCAGTACTTC. This chain uses TRBV7-9 with TRBJ2-5, with TRBD1 identical over 9 bases. The CDR3 has 14 amino acids. After removal of 5 bases from V and 2 bases from J, the junction contained 3 bases not matched to a gene. Germline values: CDR1 SEHNR, CDR2 FQNEAQ (reference sequence).

V gene TRBV10-3 combines with J gene TRBJ2-3, with D possibly matching TRBD2 (6 bases). V was clipped by 0 bases and J by 8 bases, with 12 bases between them. The germline V gene encodes CDR1 ENHRY and CDR2 SYGVKD. The CDR3 has 14 residues. CDR3 sequence (DNA): TGTGCCATCAGTGAGTCTTCGACTAGGAGTACGCAGTATTTT. Protein product: CAISESSTRSTQYF.

The chain couples TRBV6-5 to TRBJ1-6, with 10 bases lining up with TRBD1. After removal of 6 bases from V and 2 bases from J, the junction contained 1 base not matched to a gene. The CDR3 runs 15 residues. Germline V gene sequence: CDR1 MNHEY, CDR2 SVGAGI. The CDR3 reads CASRGQGTYNSPLHF. The CDR3, as DNA: TGTGCCAGCAGGGGACAGGGGACCTATAATTCACCCCTCCACTTT.

The rearrangement joins TRBV5-4 to TRBJ2-3; D is unresolved. This CDR3 has 12 residues. CDR1 SGHNT and CDR2 YYREEE come from the germline V gene (reference sequence). The ends were cut back, 4 bases at V and 2 bases at J, with 5 bases in the middle. The chain's CDR3 is CASSPFTDTQYF. The CDR3 coding sequence is TGTGCCAGCAGCCCATTCACAGATACGCAGTATTTT.

This chain joins TRBV18 and TRBJ2-1; 12 bases line up with TRBD2. The CDR3 totals 21 residues. Trimming cost V 2 bases and J 5 bases; bases outside gene matches: 19. Germline loops: CDR1 KGHSH, CDR2 LQKENI. The CDR3 loop is CASSPVGTTSGRRWWNNEQFF. The CDR3 DNA follows: TGTGCCAGCTCACCAGTCGGGACTACTAGCGGGAGGAGGTGGTGGAACAATGAGCAGTTCTTC.

The table lists this clone with a few counts. Other DNA sequences within the sample encode an identical CDR3. The genes are TRBV15 and TRBJ2-5, with no clear D. Trimming left V 0 bases short and J 1 base short, with 3 bases between. Germline CDR1 reads LNHNV; CDR2 reads YYDKDF (reference sequence). This CDR3 has 13 amino acids. The CDR3 nucleotides are TGTGCCACCAGCAGAGATCCCCAAGAGACCCAGTACTTC. It encodes CATSRDPQETQYF.

The chain is built from TRBV18 and TRBJ2-5, with D perhaps assigned TRBD1 or TRBD2 (5 bases each). The CDR3 contains 16 residues. The V and J ends lost 3 bases and 4 bases respectively, with 18 bases between them. Germline lookup yields CDR1 KGHSH and CDR2 LQKENI. CDR3: CASSPVRDLPGETQYF. The DNA for the CDR3 is TGTGCCAGCTCACCTGTACGGGACCTCCCTGGAGAGACCCAGTACTTC.

The chain uses TRBV29-1 and TRBJ2-7; 8 positions agree with TRBD2. J was trimmed by 3 bases and V by 4 bases; bases with no gene match: 11. The CDR3 extends over 15 amino acids. CDR1 and CDR2 from the germline V gene are SQVTM and ANQGSEA. CDR3 coding DNA: TGCAGCGTTGGGTGGCCCAAGGGACTAGACTACGAGCAGTACTTC. It codes for CSVGWPKGLDYEQYF.

The J gene is TRBJ1-1, the V gene TRBV6-1, with a weak D call TRBD1 (5 bases). The germline V gene has CDR1 MNHNS and CDR2 SASEGT. This CDR3 has 14 residues. V lost 2 bases and J lost 4, with 11 bases in between. The DNA for the CDR3 is TGTGCCAGCAGTGAATGGGGGAGTTCCACTGAAGCTTTCTTT. Its translation: CASSEWGSSTEAFF.

The J gene is TRBJ2-4, the V gene TRBV4-3; TRBD1 matches 7 bases. The V gene's germline CDR1 is LGHNA and CDR2 YSLEER. The CDR3 consists of 16 residues. Trimming at V came to 0 bases and at J to 7 bases, leaving 9 bases not matched to a gene. The CDR3 region is CASSQDSSTGVNIQYF. The CDR3 DNA reads TGCGCCAGCAGCCAAGATTCTAGTACAGGGGTTAACATTCAGTACTTC.

The rearrangement joins TRBV28 to TRBJ2-7, with D perhaps TRBD1 (5 bases). Trimming cost V 6 bases and J 0 bases, with 18 bases left between them. Germline CDR1 and CDR2: MDHEN and SYDVKM. The length of the CDR3 is 16 residues. The chain's CDR3 is CASRLRASVDSYEQYF. As DNA, the CDR3 is TGTGCCAGCAGGCTCAGGGCCTCCGTTGACTCCTACGAGCAGTACTTC.

The V gene is TRBV7-9, the J gene TRBJ1-1; maybe TRBD1 (5 bases). CDR1 and CDR2 (germline): SEHNR, FQNEAQ (reference sequence). Trimming shortened V by 5 bases and J by 5 bases, and 15 bases separated the two germline ends. The CDR3 totals 14 residues. CDR3 region: CASSVQGMGTEAFF. In nucleotides, the CDR3 is TGTGCCAGCAGCGTTCAGGGCATGGGGACTGAAGCTTTCTTT.

The chain joins TRBV7-2 to TRBJ1-1; 7 nucleotides match TRBD1. Trimming at V came to 2 bases and at J to 2 bases, leaving 8 bases not matched to a gene. Germline V lookup: CDR1 SGHTA, CDR2 FQGNSA. The CDR3 consists of 16 residues. The CDR3 DNA sequence: TGTGCCAGCAGCTTAAGGGGCCAGGGGGTTAACACTGAAGCTTTCTTT. Amino acids: CASSLRGQGVNTEAFF.

The CDR3 loop reads CASSLDQGARDTQYF. The CDR3 bases are TGTGCCAGCAGCTTAGATCAGGGGGCTCGAGATACGCAGTATTTT. The chain combines TRBV7-9 with TRBJ2-3; 8 bases are shared with TRBD1. V gave up 1 base and J gave up 5 bases; unmatched junction bases: 5. The germline V gene has CDR1 SEHNR and CDR2 FQNEAQ (reference sequence). The CDR3 has 15 residues.

The V and J genes are TRBV23-1 and TRBJ1-3, with TRBD1 as a possible D gene (5 bases). TRBV23-1 belongs to the ORF category, with a function that is uncertain. V dropped 6 bases and J dropped 0 bases, with 21 bases sitting between them. The CDR3 runs to 18 residues. In DNA, the CDR3 is TGCGCCAGCAGCCGAAACCCCAGGACACCTAGCTCTGGAAACACCATATATTTT. It specifies CASSRNPRTPSSGNTIYF.

The chain recombines TRBV5-1 with TRBJ2-3; 8 bases fit TRBD2. CDR1 is SGHRS and CDR2 is YFSETQ in the germline V gene. The V and J ends lost 0 bases and 4 bases, in that order; junction bases with no gene match: 4. The CDR3 is 15 amino acids. The CDR3 DNA is TGCGCCAGCAGCTTGGCGGGAGGGGGGCCAGATACGCAGTATTTT. Its translation: CASSLAGGGPDTQYF. Complete variable domain (other parts from reference TRBV5-1 and TRBJ2-3): KAGVTQTPRYLIKTRGQQVTLSCSPISGHRSVSWYQQTPGQGLQFLFEYFSETQRNKGNFPGRFSGRQFSNSRSEMNVSTLELGDSALYLCASSLAGGGPDTQYFGPGTRLTVL.

The chain combines TRBV30 with TRBJ2-3; 10 nucleotides align to TRBD1. V lost 3 bases to trimming and J lost 2 bases; unmatched junction nucleotides: 8. This CDR3 contains 16 residues. Per germline, CDR1 GTSNPN and CDR2 SVGIG (reference sequence). CDR3: CAWSFRDRGFTDTQYF. DNA of the CDR3: TGTGCCTGGAGCTTCCGGGACAGGGGTTTCACAGATACGCAGTATTTT.

CDR3 sequence reads: CASSLLGGTDTQYF. The CDR3 region has the DNA TGTGCCAGCAGTCTGCTGGGTGGCACAGATACGCAGTATTTT. The V and J genes are TRBV27 and TRBJ2-3, with D unclear. Germline V gene sequence: CDR1 MNHEY, CDR2 SMNVEV (reference sequence). The CDR3 is 14 residues long. V was trimmed by 5 bases and J by 1 base, leaving 10 bases between them.

This sequence joins TRBV5-4 and TRBJ2-1, with D possibly matching TRBD1 (6 bases). Trimming took 3 bases from V and 4 from J, leaving 8 bases between them. The CDR3 has 13 amino acids. Germline lookup yields CDR1 SGHNT and CDR2 YYREEE (reference sequence). CDR3 DNA: TGTGCCAGCAGCTCAGGACAGTACAATGAGCAGTTCTTC. It encodes CASSSGQYNEQFF. Combining the CDR3 with reference TRBV5-4 and TRBJ2-1 gives the whole variable domain ETGVTQSPTHLIKTRGQQVTLRCSSQSGHNTVSWYQQALGQGPQFIFQYYREEENGRGNFPPRFSGLQFPNYSSELNVNALELDDSALYLCASSSGQYNEQFFGPGTRLTVL.

The rearrangement uses TRBV2 and TRBJ1-2; no clear D. V shed 5 bases and J shed 4 bases, with 8 bases lying between them. This CDR3 is 12 amino acids long. Germline-derived CDR1 and CDR2 are SNHLY and FYNNEI. The CDR3 DNA reads as TGTGCCAGCAGTCCCGACGGCTATGGCTACACCTTC. The encoded protein is CASSPDGYGYTF. Full variable domain (rest looked up from reference TRBV2 and TRBJ1-2): EPEVTQTPSHQVTQMGQEVILRCVPISNHLYFYWYRQILGQKVEFLVSFYNNEISEKSEIFDDQFSVERPDGSNFTLKIRSTKLEDSAMYFCASSPDGYGYTFGSGTRLTVV.